This T cell receptor beta chain came from a study of chemoradiotherapy in HPV16-positive cancers. Across the study: Candidate HPV-specific clones and shared TCR motifs came from a couple of HPV16-positive patients.

Germline CDR1 and CDR2: SQVTM and ANQGSEA. After removal of 7 bases from V and 2 bases from J, the junction contained 11 bases not matched to a gene. The CDR3 contains 17 residues. Method: immunoSEQ multiplex PCR; TCRdb's copy keeps in-frame clones and lacks some. This table has approximately 52,000 clones, around nine tenths appearing once. About this clone itself: The antigen is undetermined.

Over chemoradiotherapy, repertoires were sampled more than once. Findings of the study overall: In HPV16-positive patients, HPV-responsive T-cell expansion tracked better recurrence-free survival. HPV-specific T cells were functionally defined from only two HPV16-positive patients.

The receptor comes from a human donor with HPV-associated anogenital cancer. The sequencing here drew on blood, taken from a patient who underwent chemoradiotherapy. The chain recombines TRBV29-1 with TRBJ1-4; 12 bases are a match to TRBD1. CDR3: CSAGTGGFGFTNEKLFF. The CDR3 DNA is TGCAGCGCCGGGACAGGGGGCTTTGGGTTTACTAATGAAAAACTGTTTTTT.